This T cell receptor (beta chain) was retrieved from a study of shared T cell receptors in the human thymus. This CDR3 comprises 18 residues. With 2 bases removed from V and 5 bases from J, the gap between germline ends came to 26 bases. Germline V gene data show CDR1 as SGHTS and CDR2 as YDEGEE. Profiling relied on immunoSEQ multiplex PCR, and the TCRdb table lists in-frame clones only, not all of them. Among about 660,000 clones listed, roughly 86% were seen once. The same specimen was also included in a second study, on human thymus T cells. According to that study: Corrective heart surgery yielded the resections from which the thymus tissue came. Repertoires sampled from thymus and blood appeared biased in V and J gene usage. Thymic repertoires from unrelated individuals overlapped highly, related research reported.

This chain joins TRBV5-8 and TRBJ2-7; perhaps TRBD2 as D (6 bases). Material: thymocytes. This receptor was obtained from a boy younger than two with a congenital heart defect. CDR3 bases: TGTGCCAGCAGCTTTTTTTTGGTTTGGAGGGAGGAGGCCCACGAGCAGTACTTC. This sequence encodes CASSFFLVWREEAHEQYF.